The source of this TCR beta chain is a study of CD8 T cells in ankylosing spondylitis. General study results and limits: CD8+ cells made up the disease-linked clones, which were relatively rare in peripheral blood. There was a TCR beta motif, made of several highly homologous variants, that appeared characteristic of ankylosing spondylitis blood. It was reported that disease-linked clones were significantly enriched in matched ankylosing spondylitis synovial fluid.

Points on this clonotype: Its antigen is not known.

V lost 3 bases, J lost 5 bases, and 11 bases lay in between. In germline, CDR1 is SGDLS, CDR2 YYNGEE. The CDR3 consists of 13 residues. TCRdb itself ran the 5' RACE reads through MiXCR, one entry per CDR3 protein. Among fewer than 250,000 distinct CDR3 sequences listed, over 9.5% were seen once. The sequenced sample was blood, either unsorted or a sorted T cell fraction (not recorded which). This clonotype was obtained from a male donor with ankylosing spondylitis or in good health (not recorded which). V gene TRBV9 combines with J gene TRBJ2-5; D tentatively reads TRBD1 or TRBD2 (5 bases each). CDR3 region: CASSAGTSETQYF. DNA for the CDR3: TGTGCCAGCAGCGCTGGGACGAGTGAGACCCAGTACTTC.